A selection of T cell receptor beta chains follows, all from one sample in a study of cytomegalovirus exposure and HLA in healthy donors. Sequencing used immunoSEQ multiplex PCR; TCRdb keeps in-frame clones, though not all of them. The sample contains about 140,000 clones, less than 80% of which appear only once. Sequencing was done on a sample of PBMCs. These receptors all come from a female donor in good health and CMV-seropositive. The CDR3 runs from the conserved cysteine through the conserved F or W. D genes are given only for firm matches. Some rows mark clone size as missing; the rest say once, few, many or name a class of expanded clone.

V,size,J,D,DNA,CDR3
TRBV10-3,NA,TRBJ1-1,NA,TGTGCCATCAGTGAGTTCGGGGACACTGAAGCTTTCTTT,CAISEFGDTEAFF
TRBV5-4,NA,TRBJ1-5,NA,TGTGCCAGCAGCTTGGACGCGGGGGATCAGCCCCAGCATTTT,CASSLDAGDQPQHF
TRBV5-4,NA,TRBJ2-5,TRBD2,TGTGCCAGCAGCTTTATGGGGGGGTCCCAAGAGACCCAGTACTTC,CASSFMGGSQETQYF
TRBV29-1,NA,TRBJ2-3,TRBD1,TGCAGCGTTGACAGGGGGACGGCCACAGATACGCAGTATTTT,CSVDRGTATDTQYF
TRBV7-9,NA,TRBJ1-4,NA,TGTGCCAGCAGCTTAGCAGAGATATCAACTAATGAAAAACTGTTTTTT,CASSLAEISTNEKLFF
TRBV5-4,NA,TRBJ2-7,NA,TGTGCCAGCAGCTCCCTTTGGCGGGACGGTGGCAATGACGAGCAGTACTTC,CASSSLWRDGGNDEQYF
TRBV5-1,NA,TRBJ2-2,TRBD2,TGCGCCACCGCCGGGGGGGCTCAAGGGGAGCTGTTTTTT,CATAGGAQGELFF
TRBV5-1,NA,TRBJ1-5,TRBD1,TGCGCCAGCAATTTGCGACCGGGACAGGATCATTTT,CASNLRPGQDHF
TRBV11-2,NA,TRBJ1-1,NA,TGTGCCAGCAGCCGAAACAGTTTGAACACTGAAGCTTTCTTT,CASSRNSLNTEAFF
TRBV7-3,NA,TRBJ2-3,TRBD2,TGTGCCAGCAGCTTAAATAGCGGGAGAATGGATACGCAGTATTTT,CASSLNSGRMDTQYF
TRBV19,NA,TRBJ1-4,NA,TGTGCCAGTAGTCGAGATGAAAAACTGTTTTTT,CASSRDEKLFF
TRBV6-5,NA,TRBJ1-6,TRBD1,TGTGCCAGCAGTGGTCTGACAGGGCGGGATTCACCCCTCCACTTT,CASSGLTGRDSPLHF
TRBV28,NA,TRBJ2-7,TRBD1,TGTGCCAGCAGTCCACCGGGACAGCCCAAATACTACGAGCAGTACTTC,CASSPPGQPKYYEQYF
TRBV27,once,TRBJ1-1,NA,TGTGCCAGCAGTTTCCTTTACACCGCAGGTGTGAACACTGAAGCTTTCTTT,CASSFLYTAGVNTEAFF
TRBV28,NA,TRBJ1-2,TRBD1,TGTGCCAGCAGCCCACAGGGGTATGGCTACACCTTC,CASSPQGYGYTF
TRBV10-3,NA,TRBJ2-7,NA,TGTGCCATCAGTGAGAGTGTACTAGGAGGGCGCGAGCAGTACTTC,CAISESVLGGREQYF
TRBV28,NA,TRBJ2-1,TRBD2,TGTGCCAGCAGTTTAACTAGCGGGGGGACCTACAATGAGCAGTTCTTC,CASSLTSGGTYNEQFF
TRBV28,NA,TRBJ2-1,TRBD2,TGTGCCAGCAGTCCTACCACGCCGGGACTAGCGGGGGGGTATGAGCAGTTCTTC,CASSPTTPGLAGGYEQFF
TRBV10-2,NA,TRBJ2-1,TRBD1,TGCGCCAGCAGCACAATTGACAGGGGCAATGAGCAGTTCTTC,CASSTIDRGNEQFF
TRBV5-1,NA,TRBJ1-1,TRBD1,TGCGCCAGCAGCACAGGACAGGGGTATGAAGCTTTCTTT,CASSTGQGYEAFF
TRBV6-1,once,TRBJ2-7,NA,TGTGCCAGCAAGACCTCGGGAAGCTCCTACGAGCAGTACTTC,CASKTSGSSYEQYF
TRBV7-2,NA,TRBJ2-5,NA,TGTGCCAGCAGCTTAGGGGTAGCCGGGTCAGAAGAGACCCAGTACTTC,CASSLGVAGSEETQYF
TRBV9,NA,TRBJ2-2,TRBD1,TGTGCCAGCAGCGTGGGACAGGGCGCCGGGGAGCTGTTTTTT,CASSVGQGAGELFF
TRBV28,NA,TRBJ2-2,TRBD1,TGTGCCAGCAGTGCCGTCCTACTTGGCCCGGGACAGAAAAACACCGGGGAGCTGTTTTTT,CASSAVLLGPGQKNTGELFF
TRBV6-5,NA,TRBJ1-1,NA,TGTGCCAGCAGGGCGGGCCTAAACACTGAAGCTTTCTTT,CASRAGLNTEAFF
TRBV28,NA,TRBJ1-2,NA,TGTGCCAGCAGAAGTCCTGATGGAGTTGGCTATGGCTACACCTTC,CASRSPDGVGYGYTF
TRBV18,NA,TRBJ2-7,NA,TGTGCCAGCTCACCCCCTAGCTCCTACGAGCAGTACTTC,CASSPPSSYEQYF
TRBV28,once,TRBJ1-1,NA,TGTGCCAGCAGTACTGAACTCACTGAAGCTTTCTTT,CASSTELTEAFF
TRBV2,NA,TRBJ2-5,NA,TGTGCCAGCAGTGACGGAGTGGGAGAGACCCAGTACTTC,CASSDGVGETQYF
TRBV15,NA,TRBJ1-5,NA,TGTGCCACCAGCAGGACACGTGGTAGCAATCAGCCCCAGCATTTT,CATSRTRGSNQPQHF
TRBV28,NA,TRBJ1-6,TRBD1,TGTGCCAGCAGCCCGGACAGGAATTCACCCCTCCACTTT,CASSPDRNSPLHF
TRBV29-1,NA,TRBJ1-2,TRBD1,TGCAGCGTTGAAGAAAGACAGGGGGCGAATGGCTACACCTTC,CSVEERQGANGYTF
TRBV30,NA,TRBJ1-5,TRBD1,TGTGCCTGGAGTCCAAGGGACAGGCGCGAGGTAAAGTACGGCAATCAGCCCCAGCATTTT,CAWSPRDRREVKYGNQPQHF
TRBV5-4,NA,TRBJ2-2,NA,TGTGCCAGCAGCTCAACTCAGGGTGCCGGGGAGCTGTTTTTT,CASSSTQGAGELFF
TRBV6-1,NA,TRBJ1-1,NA,TGTGCCAGCAGTGTTTTCTCTGAAGCTTTCTTT,CASSVFSEAFF
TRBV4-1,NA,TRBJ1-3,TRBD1,TGCGCCAGCAGCCATGCGGGACAGGGGGCGGGAAACACCATATATTTT,CASSHAGQGAGNTIYF
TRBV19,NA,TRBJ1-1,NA,TGTGCCAGTAGTATAGCCAAAGGGAGTTACGAAGCTTTCTTT,CASSIAKGSYEAFF
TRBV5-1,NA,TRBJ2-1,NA,TGCGCCAGCAGCTCAGTACTGCGTTTGAGGGTGGACAATGAGCAGTTCTTC,CASSSVLRLRVDNEQFF
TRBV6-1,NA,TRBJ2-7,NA,TGTGCCAGCAGTGAACACGGGTCCACCTACGAGCAGTACTTC,CASSEHGSTYEQYF
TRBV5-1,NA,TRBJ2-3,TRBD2,TGCGCCAGCAGCTCTAGCGGGGGGCGCACAGATACGCAGTATTTT,CASSSSGGRTDTQYF
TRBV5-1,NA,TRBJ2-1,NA,TGCGCCAGCAGCTCCGGTCCCCTAGCGACAAGCTCCTACAATGAGCAGTTCTTC,CASSSGPLATSSYNEQFF
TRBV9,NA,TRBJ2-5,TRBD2,TGTGCCAGCAGCCCCGGGACTAGCGGGGGGGCCCAAGAGACCCAGTACTTC,CASSPGTSGGAQETQYF
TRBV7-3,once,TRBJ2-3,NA,TGTGCCAGCAGCTTAAGTTCCGGGGGCGGGAGTACAGATACGCAGTATTTT,CASSLSSGGGSTDTQYF
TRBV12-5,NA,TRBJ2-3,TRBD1,TGTGCTAGTGGTTTGGAACCAATCGACAGGGTAGGGAGCACAGATACGCAGTATTTT,CASGLEPIDRVGSTDTQYF
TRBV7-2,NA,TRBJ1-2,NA,TGTGCCAGCAGCTTACCGGGGTTCTATGGCTACACCTTC,CASSLPGFYGYTF
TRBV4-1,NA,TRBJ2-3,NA,TGCGCCAGCAGCCCACAGCTCACAGATACGCAGTATTTT,CASSPQLTDTQYF
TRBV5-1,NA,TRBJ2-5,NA,TGCGCCAGCAGCTTGGCTTCCAGGGGTGTCCAAGAGACCCAGTACTTC,CASSLASRGVQETQYF
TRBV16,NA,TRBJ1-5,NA,TGTGCCAGCAGCCAATCAACAGGGTCGGGTCAGCCCCAGCATTTT,CASSQSTGSGQPQHF
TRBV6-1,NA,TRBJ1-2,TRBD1,TGTGCCAGCATGGGGACAGGCTATGGCTACCCCTTC,CASMGTGYGYPF
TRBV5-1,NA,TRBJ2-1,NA,TGCGCCAGCAGCTCTACGCTAGGCAATGAGCAGTTCTTC,CASSSTLGNEQFF
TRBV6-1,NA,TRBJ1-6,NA,TGTGCCAGCAGTGATCCCAGGGGCTATAATTCACCCCTCCACTTT,CASSDPRGYNSPLHF
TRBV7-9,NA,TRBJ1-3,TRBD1,TGTGCCAGCAGCTTAGGAGACACAGGGGCTGGAAACACCATATATTTT,CASSLGDTGAGNTIYF